This entry lists 13 T cell receptor beta chains sequenced from one sample in a study of T cells in Graves' hyperthyroidism and ophthalmopathy. The investigators amplified TCR beta CDR3 regions from RNA transcripts. With the HTBI primer set, the TCR CDR3 went through a first round of RT-PCR. TCRdb itself ran the multiplex PCR reads through MiXCR, one entry per CDR3 protein. The sample shows nearly 750,000 distinct CDR3 sequences, just over 35% of them seen only once. Sequenced input: blood. These receptors were taken from a middle-aged woman with Graves' hyperthyroidism.

Turning to this clonotype: Since the CDR3 does not end with the conserved phenylalanine or tryptophan, this likely comes from a read error. The limits of the CDR3 on the DNA are not certain, so only TCRdb's listed CDR3 is given. The genes are TRBV15 and TRBJ1-1; the DNA was not used to check the table's D call, TRBD1. CDR1 is LNHNV, CDR2 YYDKDF, per germline (reference sequence). The CDR3 contains 12 residues when both ends are counted. The CDR3 spells CATSRDWDRVVI.

Of note for this clonotype: Given a much more abundant clone one base away, this may be a read error. The gene calls are TRBV11-2 and TRBJ1-6, with TRBD1 matching 7 bases. CDR1 SGHAT and CDR2 FQNNGV come from the germline V gene. CDR3 length equals 17 residues. CDR3 sequence reads: CANSLVPGTAYNSPLHF. CDR3 nucleotide sequence: TGTGCCAACAGCTTAGTCCCCGGGACAGCCTATAATTCACCCCTCCACTTT.

As concerns this clonotype: This may stem from a read error, because a much larger clone lies one nucleotide away. The CDR3: CASSLVQRGSPLHF. CDR3 nucleotides: TGTGCCAGCAGCTTAGTACAGAGAGGATCACCCCTCCACTTT. The rearrangement joins TRBV7-9 to TRBJ1-6; D ambiguous. Trimming took off 1 base at V and 10 bases at J, with 11 bases between the two ends. The CDR3 is 14 amino acids. Germline assignment: CDR1 SEHNR and CDR2 FQNEAQ (reference sequence).

V gene TRBV9 combines with J gene TRBJ2-5; no clear D. The germline V and J ends were trimmed by 0 bases and 1 base, with 10 bases remaining between them. Germline CDR1 SGDLS, CDR2 YYNGEE. The length of the CDR3 is 15 residues. For the CDR3, the DNA is TGTGCCAGCAGCGTAGAGTCGGCAGCCCAAGAGACCCAGTACTTC. This sequence encodes CASSVESAAQETQYF. Filled out from reference TRBV9 and TRBJ2-5, the complete variable domain reads DSGVTQTPKHLITATGQRVTLRCSPRSGDLSVYWYQQSLDQGLQFLIQYYNGEERAKGNILERFSAQQFPDLHSELNLSSLELGDSALYFCASSVESAAQETQYFGPGTRLLVL.

The chain recombines TRBV7-2 with TRBJ2-5, with 8 bases identical to TRBD2. J gave up 4 bases and V 4 bases, and 11 bases lay outside the gene matches. In germline, CDR1 is SGHTA, CDR2 FQGNSA. This CDR3 has 16 residues. The CDR3 DNA reads as TGTGCCAGCAGCTCTTTTAGCGGGACTACTGGAGAGACCCAGTACTTC. Its translation is CASSSFSGTTGETQYF.

With regard to this clonotype: This may arise from a read error, as a much more abundant clone is one base away. The CDR3 coding sequence is TGCAGTGCTAATGCCAGGGGATCCTACGAGCAGTACTTC. It yields the protein CSANARGSYEQYF. The chain carries TRBV20-1 and TRBJ2-7, with D tentatively TRBD1 (6 bases). V was cut by 4 bases and J by 1 base, with 11 bases left in between. CDR3 length: 13 residues. CDR1 DFQATT and CDR2 SNEGSKA come from the germline V gene (reference sequence).

This clonotype was seen many times. The chain joins TRBV5-1 to TRBJ2-6, with 10 nucleotides matching TRBD1. The CDR3 is made up of 16 amino acids. In germline, CDR1 is SGHRS, CDR2 YFSETQ. With 4 bases clipped from V and 1 base from J, the junction kept 2 bases outside the gene matches. The CDR3 region has the DNA TGCGCCAGCAGCCAGGGACAGGGGTCTGGGGCCAACGTCCTGACTTTC. Its protein is CASSQGQGSGANVLTF.

This clonotype was recorded many times. The chain recombines TRBV29-1 with TRBJ2-7; perhaps TRBD2 as D (6 bases). The CDR3 loop spans 15 amino acids. Trimming removed 7 bases from V and 1 base from J, with 20 bases in between. Germline V gene sequence: CDR1 SQVTM, CDR2 ANQGSEA. CDR3 in DNA: TGCAGCGCAGCCCCGGGACTGGGTCCATCCTACGAGCAGTACTTC. This sequence encodes CSAAPGLGPSYEQYF.

This clonotype was found many times. The V gene is TRBV5-5, the J gene TRBJ1-6; 7 positions agree with TRBD1. Germline trimming cut 3 bases from V and 5 bases from J; bases unmatched to any gene: 2. The CDR3 has 14 residues. Germline assignment: CDR1 SGHKS and CDR2 YYEKEE (reference sequence). The CDR3 bases are TGTGCCAGCAGCTGGGGACAGAATAATTCACCCCTCCACTTT. Encoded protein: CASSWGQNNSPLHF.

The chain has TRBV28 and TRBJ2-6, with no clear D. The CDR3 has 14 amino acids. Germline assignment: CDR1 MDHEN and CDR2 SYDVKM. V was pared by 2 bases and J by 5 bases, with 7 bases between. The CDR3 bases are TGTGCCAGCAGTTTACTCTACCGGGCCAACGTCCTGACTTTC. Its translation is CASSLLYRANVLTF.

This clonotype has at least ten counts. V usage is TRBV2 and J usage is TRBJ2-7; no firm D call. The CDR3 has 13 amino acids. V was cut by 5 bases and J by 3 bases, with 11 bases left in between. Germline CDR1 reads SNHLY; CDR2 reads FYNNEI. The CDR3 DNA sequence: TGTGCCAGCAGTCTGACCCAAGTCTACGAGCAGTACTTC. The encoded protein is CASSLTQVYEQYF.

There are a few counts of this clonotype. The chain recombines TRBV4-3 with TRBJ1-5; no clear D. Germline loops: CDR1 LGHNA, CDR2 YSLEER. Trimming took 3 bases from V and 0 from J, leaving 9 bases between them. The length of the CDR3 is 15 residues. This CDR3 reads CASSQEVVSNQPQHF. DNA for the CDR3: TGCGCCAGCAGCCAGGAGGTTGTTAGCAATCAGCCCCAGCATTTT.

The V and J genes are TRBV24-1 and TRBJ1-2; possible D gene TRBD1, 6 bases. The ends were cut back, 4 bases at V and 8 bases at J, with 13 bases in the middle. Germline V gene sequence: CDR1 KGHDR, CDR2 SFDVKD. This CDR3 comprises 13 residues. The DNA of the CDR3 is TGTGCCACCAGTGAGACAGGAATGGAGGGCTACACCTTC. Its protein is CATSETGMEGYTF.